The entry that follows covers one T cell receptor beta chain sequence. Its antigen has not been determined. No base-level quality is on record; no much larger clone is a single base apart. The germline V gene supplies CDR1 MGHDK and CDR2 SYGVNS. At the junction V is shortened by 2 bases and J by 6 bases, with 10 bases in between. The cysteine opens and the phenylalanine closes a CDR3 of 13 amino acids. Just the 39-base CDR3 DNA is kept, in frame starting at base 1. The sample originates from a study of cytomegalovirus exposure and HLA in healthy donors (dated by TCRdb to 2017 to 2019). Some background on the complete study: An earlier analysis of 550 to 700 of the donors reported approximately 300 Gb of sequence data and some 100 million unique TCR beta sequences from about 179 million T cells. Several DR-DQ haplotypes were handled as single units for association and clustering because linkage in the cohort was strong. Besides the first cohort of approximately 670 subjects, a separate validation cohort made up of 120 different subjects was used. An earlier analysis of fewer than 750 of the donors used high-throughput TCR beta sequencing to judge whether each TCR beta V gene segment behaved as functional or pseudogenic. Approximately 330 gigabases of sequencing data and tens of millions of unique TCR sequences made up an early release that covered 500 to 700 HLA-typed donors. Typing coverage differed by locus: A, B, C, DRB1 and DQB1 were typed in roughly 620-640 donors, DQA1 in 500 to 550, DPA1 in around 600, and DPB1 in just under 480. Class I and class II HLA loci were covered by the typing at four-digit resolution. All discovery cohort repertoires had been generated on a single sequencing platform. High-throughput TCR immunosequencing, statistical association of individual TCRs with disease status, and machine learning were combined to predict cytomegalovirus infection status. Rather than drawing on any new phenotypic data, the later analysis identified candidate immune exposures from TCR beta sequences and the way those sequences occurred across donors. A later genetic analysis used genome-wide SNP genotypes for about three fifths of the 666 donors, treating that subset as a discovery cohort. Alongside the repertoire data, information on donor age, sex, ethnicity and CMV serostatus was compiled. The aim of the study was to test whether cataloging public T cell receptors could identify signatures of past pathogen exposure. The study used immunosequencing to profile the T cell repertoires of 670 or so subjects and linked those repertoires to cytomegalovirus serostatus. Among 300 to 450 genotyped donors of the cohort, an average of approximately 250,000 unique TCR beta nucleotide sequences were sequenced per donor, roughly a sixth of them non-productive. Of the roughly 400 genotyped donors, less than 90% were placed in the genetic ancestry cluster associated with self-reported Caucasian donors. In a later analysis, previously published TCR beta repertoires from several hundred donors were re-analyzed and high-resolution HLA genotyping was added so that TCR occurrence patterns could be studied. Broader findings and caveats from the paper: Most TCR sequences were observed very rarely across donors, whereas some public TCRs were present in many individuals. A later genetic analysis associated a missense DCLRE1C variant with V-gene and J-gene trimming of TCR beta chains, and an independent cohort replicated the association. An earlier analysis of approximately 570 of the donors showed that most TCR beta V segments appeared in productive rearrangements either about 87% or about 30% of the time, which broadly matched IMGT annotations. A further reported finding was that TCR beta sequences accurately predicted the HLA-A and HLA-B alleles for most subjects in the first cohort. Sequencing depth was assumed to be roughly uniform across donors in the presence/absence analyses, though that assumption may not hold. The sequencing pipeline was judged likely to have produced a cluster of highly shared sequence variants as a technical artifact. A total of 150 to 200 TCR beta chains were listed by the study as associated with cytomegalovirus. In a later analysis, the rate of TCR association differed among HLA loci, with DRB1 alleles having the most associated TCRs and HLA-C alleles having the fewest. Compared with equally common non-associated chains, HLA-associated TCR beta chains in a later analysis were more clonally expanded and had lower generation probabilities. CMV serostatus was the only immune exposure information available for the cohort. The classifier was reported to diagnose cytomegalovirus status with high specificity and sensitivity in both the original cohort and the validation cohort. It was suggested by the authors that the approach could potentially be generalized to other disease states and immunological phenotypes. In vitro tests confirmed that a few of the cytomegalovirus-associated TCR beta chains recognize cytomegalovirus antigens. In this cohort, only TCR beta chains were sequenced, and detectable features were limited by the absence of alpha or paired-chain data. In a later genetic analysis, fewer N-insertions in productive TCRs were reported among donors in an Asian-associated ancestry cluster than the roughly 640-donor mean. Because counts were too low, around 17 rarely observed V segments, including chromosome 9 orphons, were left out of the earlier analysis of approximately 500 of the donors. Linkage disequilibrium might explain the correlated functional status among segregating V segments, but an unknown experimental factor could not be excluded. Assigning TCR associations to individual alleles was difficult when HLA alleles, especially DR and DQ, strongly co-occurred. HLA typing was unavailable for some donors at each locus, so association tests used only the typed subset. The 87-base-pair reads could not distinguish some IMGT-functional V segments, including TRBV6-2 and TRBV6-3, so those segments were excluded. A later analysis reported that several top co-occurrence clusters appeared linked to parvovirus B19, influenza, CMV and Epstein-Barr virus. In a later analysis, some 18,000 TCR beta sequences were associated with specific HLA alleles at a false discovery rate of 0.05. Most CMV-associated TCR beta chains appeared to be HLA-restricted in a later analysis, and the HLA associations seemed to be driven largely by CMV exposure.

The cohort comprised under 700 healthy bone marrow donors. All cohort members were sampled while nominally healthy, although unrecorded immune exposures were likely present. The donor tested CMV seropositive and was one of the 289 seropositive cohort members. A peripheral blood sample was collected from each donor, and TCR beta sequencing was performed on peripheral blood mononuclear cells. The Qiagen DNeasy Blood Extraction Kit was used to extract genomic DNA from the blood cell samples. To prepare the library, the immunoSEQ multiplex PCR assay was applied. For the multiplex PCR, a mixture combining 60 forward primers for TCR Vbeta segments and 13 reverse primers for TCR Jbeta segments was used. Amplification of the CDR3 region of rearranged TCR beta genes was performed with a multiplex PCR assay on genomic DNA. Amplified TCR beta libraries were sequenced as 87-base-pair reads on the Illumina HiSeq System. Per the authors' processing: A later analysis counted about 82 million unique TCR beta chains across the approximately 700 repertoires, and some 11 million of these chains were shared by at least two donors. Raw reads were error-corrected and collapsed into unique sequences by a nearest-neighbor algorithm in which closely related sequences were merged to remove PCR and sequencing errors. Alignment of CDR3 sequences to IMGT reference sequences was used to assign V, D and J gene segments. For a sequence to be retained, a match of at least six nucleotides to both a V gene segment and a J gene segment was required. A rearrangement counted as productive if the CDR3 had no stop codons and remained in frame with V and J, and every other rearrangement counted as non-productive. CDR3 was defined according to IMGT convention as the region running from the second conserved V-encoded cysteine to the conserved J-encoded phenylalanine. Sequences without an unambiguous match to a single V gene segment were excluded from the earlier analysis of almost 600 of the donors. In an earlier analysis of approximately 500 of the donors, a V segment was called functional when productive rearrangements were above 56.7%, and segregating when the standard deviation between donors exceeded 5%. A statistical classification framework was developed to diagnose cytomegalovirus status using the catalog of TCR beta chain sequences. In a later analysis, TCR nucleotide sequences were compared against IMGT/GENE-DB human TR gene sequences so that V and J genes could be assigned. A later analysis assigned CDR3 sequences and most-parsimonious VDJ recombination scenarios with the TCRdist pipeline. In a later analysis, each TCR beta chain was defined by its CDR3 amino acid sequence together with its V-gene family, and reads lacking a unique V-gene family were excluded. As a way to deal with suspected cross-contamination and a sequencing artifact, a later analysis dropped 500 to 700 nucleotide sequences that were highly shared and had low generation probability. In a later analysis, a clonal expansion index was calculated for each public chain from normalized within-repertoire ranks of inferred template counts. In a later analysis, generation probabilities were computed with a VDJ recombination model fitted to out-of-frame rearrangements, and the resulting probabilities were checked against IGoR. In a later analysis, hypergeometric tests were used to score TCR-TCR, TCR-HLA and TCR-CMV co-occurrence, with a repertoire-size bias correction applied to TCR pairs. A later analysis estimated false discovery rates by permuting HLA or CMV assignments 20 times. In a later analysis, co-occurring TCRs were grouped using DBSCAN, with TCRdist sequence similarity added in when clustering inside HLA-allele-positive subsets. Co-occurrence clustering excluded repertoires with fewer than 30,000 or more than 120,000 public chains, plus five with anomalous nucleotide sharing. TCRdb mirrors the immuneACCESS table, restricted to in-frame sequences. Some clones are absent from its copies; in checked studies, under half trace to an unresolved V gene, and the reason for the others is unknown. V and J calls plus clone size are reproduced from that table; the DNA served to infer D and trimming. This sample holds under 200,000 clones; roughly four fifths were observed only once. The ten biggest clones cover 2% to 2.5% of the sample.

The source is a woman aged 30 to 39 in good health and CMV-seropositive. This sequence uses TRBV25-1 and TRBJ1-1; a confident D gene designation cannot be given. Sequencing used PBMCs. The CDR3 region reads CASSEEGLAEAFF. The DNA sequence is TGTGCCAGCAGTGAAGAGGGCCTGGCTGAAGCTTTCTTT.